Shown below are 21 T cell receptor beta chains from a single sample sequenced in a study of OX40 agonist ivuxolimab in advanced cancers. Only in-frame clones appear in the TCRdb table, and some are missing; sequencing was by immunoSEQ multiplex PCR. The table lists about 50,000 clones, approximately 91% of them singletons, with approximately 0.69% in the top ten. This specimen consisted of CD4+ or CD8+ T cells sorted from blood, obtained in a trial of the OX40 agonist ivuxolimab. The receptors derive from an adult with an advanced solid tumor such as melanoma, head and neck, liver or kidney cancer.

Here the CDR3 reads CASINRAHQPQHF. The CDR3 bases are TGTGCCAGCATTAACAGGGCCCATCAGCCCCAGCATTTT. This rearrangement joins TRBV6-4 to TRBJ1-5; a possible D gene is TRBD1 (6 bases). V lost 7 bases and J 5 bases, leaving 12 bases between the germline ends. The length of the CDR3 is 13 residues. From germline, CDR1 is MRHNA and CDR2 SNTAGT.

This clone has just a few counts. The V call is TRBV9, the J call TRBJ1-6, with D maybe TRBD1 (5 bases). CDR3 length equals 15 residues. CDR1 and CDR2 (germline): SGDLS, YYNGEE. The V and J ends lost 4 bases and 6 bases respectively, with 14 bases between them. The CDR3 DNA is TGTGCCAGCAGCCCTTCCCCAGGGCTTAATTCACCCCTCCACTTT. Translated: CASSPSPGLNSPLHF. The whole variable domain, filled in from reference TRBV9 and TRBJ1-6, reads DSGVTQTPKHLITATGQRVTLRCSPRSGDLSVYWYQQSLDQGLQFLIQYYNGEERAKGNILERFSAQQFPDLHSELNLSSLELGDSALYFCASSPSPGLNSPLHFGNGTRLTVT.

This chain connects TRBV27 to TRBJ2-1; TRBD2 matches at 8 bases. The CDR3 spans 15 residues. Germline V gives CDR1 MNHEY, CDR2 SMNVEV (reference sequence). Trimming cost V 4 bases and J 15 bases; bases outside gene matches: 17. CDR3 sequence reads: CASSSNLREAYMGFF. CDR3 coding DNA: TGTGCCAGCAGTTCCAATTTGCGGGAGGCATACATGGGGTTCTTC.

Here the CDR3 reads CASSLGLFSWEQYF. CDR3 sequence (DNA): TGCGCCAGCAGCTTGGGCCTATTCTCGTGGGAGCAGTACTTC. The V and J genes are TRBV5-1 and TRBJ2-7; unclear D gene. Germline assignment: CDR1 SGHRS and CDR2 YFSETQ. Between the trimmed V and J ends, which lost 0 bases and 7 bases, there was a span of 14 bases. The CDR3 has 14 residues.

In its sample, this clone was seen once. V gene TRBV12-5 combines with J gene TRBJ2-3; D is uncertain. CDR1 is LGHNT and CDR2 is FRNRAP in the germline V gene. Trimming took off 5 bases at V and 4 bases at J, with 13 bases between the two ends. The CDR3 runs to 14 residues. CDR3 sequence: CASGLDLSSDTQYF. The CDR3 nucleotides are TGTGCTAGTGGTCTAGATTTAAGTTCAGATACGCAGTATTTT.

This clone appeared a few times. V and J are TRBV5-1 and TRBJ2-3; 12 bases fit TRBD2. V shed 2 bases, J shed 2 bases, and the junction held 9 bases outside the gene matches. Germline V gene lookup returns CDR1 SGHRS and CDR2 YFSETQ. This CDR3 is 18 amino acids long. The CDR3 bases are TGCGCCAGCAGCTTTCTAGCGGGAGGGCCGAGCCCCACAGATACGCAGTATTTT. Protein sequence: CASSFLAGGPSPTDTQYF.

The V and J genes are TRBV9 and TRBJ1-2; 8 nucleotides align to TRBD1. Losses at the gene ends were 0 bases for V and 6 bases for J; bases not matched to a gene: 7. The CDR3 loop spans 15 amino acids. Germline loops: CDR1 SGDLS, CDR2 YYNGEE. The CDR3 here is CASSVDVGQGDGYTF. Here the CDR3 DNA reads TGTGCCAGCAGCGTAGATGTAGGACAGGGAGATGGCTACACCTTC.

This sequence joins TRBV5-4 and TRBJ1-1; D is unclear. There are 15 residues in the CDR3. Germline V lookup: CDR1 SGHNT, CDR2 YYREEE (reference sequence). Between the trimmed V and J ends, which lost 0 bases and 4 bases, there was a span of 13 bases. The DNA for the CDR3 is TGTGCCAGCAGCTTGGTAGGCCGTAGTAGCACTGAAGCTTTCTTT. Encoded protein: CASSLVGRSSTEAFF.

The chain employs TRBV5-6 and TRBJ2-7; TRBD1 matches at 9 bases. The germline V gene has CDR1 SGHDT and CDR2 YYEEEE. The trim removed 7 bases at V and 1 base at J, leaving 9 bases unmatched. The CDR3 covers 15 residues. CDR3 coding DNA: TGTGCCAGCTTAGATGGGACAGGGAGTTCCTACGAGCAGTACTTC. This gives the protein CASLDGTGSSYEQYF.

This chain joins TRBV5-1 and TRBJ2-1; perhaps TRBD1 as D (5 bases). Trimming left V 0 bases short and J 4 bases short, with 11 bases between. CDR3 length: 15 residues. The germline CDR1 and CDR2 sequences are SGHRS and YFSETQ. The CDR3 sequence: CASSLEGVSYNEQFF. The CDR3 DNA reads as TGCGCCAGCAGCTTGGAAGGGGTTAGTTACAATGAGCAGTTCTTC.

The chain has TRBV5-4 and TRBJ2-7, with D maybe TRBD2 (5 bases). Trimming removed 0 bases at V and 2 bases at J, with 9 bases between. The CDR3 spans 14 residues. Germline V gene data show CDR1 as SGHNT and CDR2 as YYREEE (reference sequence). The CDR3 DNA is TGTGCCAGCAGCTTGGGGGAGTCCGCCTACGAGCAGTACTTC. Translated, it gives CASSLGESAYEQYF.

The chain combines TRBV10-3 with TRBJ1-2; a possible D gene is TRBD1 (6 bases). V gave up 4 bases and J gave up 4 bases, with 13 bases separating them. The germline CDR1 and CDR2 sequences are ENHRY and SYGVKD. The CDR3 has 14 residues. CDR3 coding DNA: TGTGCCATCAGTGTAACAGGGAGGAGCTATGGCTACACCTTC. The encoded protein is CAISVTGRSYGYTF.

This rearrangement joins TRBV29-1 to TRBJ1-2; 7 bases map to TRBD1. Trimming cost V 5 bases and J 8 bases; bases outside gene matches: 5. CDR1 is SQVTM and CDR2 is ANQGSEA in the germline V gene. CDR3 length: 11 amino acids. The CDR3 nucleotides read TGCAGCGTTCCACAGGGGTGGGGCTACACCTTC. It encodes CSVPQGWGYTF.

The DNA of the CDR3 is TGTGCCAGCAGCTTAAACGCCGGGGTATCCGAAGCTTTCTTT. This codes for CASSLNAGVSEAFF. This rearrangement joins TRBV11-1 to TRBJ1-1; D is unresolved. The germline V and J ends were trimmed by 2 bases and 8 bases, with 15 bases remaining between them. Germline V CDR1 and CDR2: SGHAT, FQDESV (reference sequence). The CDR3 loop spans 14 amino acids.

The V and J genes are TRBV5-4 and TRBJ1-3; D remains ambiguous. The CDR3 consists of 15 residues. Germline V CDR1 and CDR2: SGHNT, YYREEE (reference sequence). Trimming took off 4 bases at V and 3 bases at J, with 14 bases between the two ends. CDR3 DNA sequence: TGTGCCAGCAGCGCAGCGGGCGCTTATGGAAACACCATATATTTT. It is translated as CASSAAGAYGNTIYF. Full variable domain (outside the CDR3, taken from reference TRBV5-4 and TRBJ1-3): ETGVTQSPTHLIKTRGQQVTLRCSSQSGHNTVSWYQQALGQGPQFIFQYYREEENGRGNFPPRFSGLQFPNYSSELNVNALELDDSALYLCASSAAGAYGNTIYFGEGSWLTVV.

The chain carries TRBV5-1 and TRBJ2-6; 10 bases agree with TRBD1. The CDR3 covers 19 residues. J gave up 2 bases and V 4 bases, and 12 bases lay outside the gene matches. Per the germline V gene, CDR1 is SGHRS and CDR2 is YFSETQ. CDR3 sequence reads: CASSRDRTGGGPGANVLTF. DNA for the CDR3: TGCGCCAGCAGCCGCGACAGGACAGGGGGGGGCCCTGGGGCCAACGTCCTGACTTTC.

The CDR3 protein is CASSATGTGGREQYF. The CDR3 coding sequence is TGTGCCAGCAGTGCTACCGGGACAGGGGGACGCGAGCAGTACTTC. The chain carries TRBV2 and TRBJ2-7; TRBD1 aligns across 11 bases. V gave up 4 bases and J gave up 6 bases; unmatched junction bases: 8. CDR3 length equals 15 residues. Per the germline V gene, CDR1 is SNHLY and CDR2 is FYNNEI.

Here the CDR3 reads CASSPGSRNSPLHF. CDR3 DNA sequence: TGTGCCAGCAGCCCAGGATCCCGTAATTCACCCCTCCACTTT. The chain has TRBV14 and TRBJ1-6; D remains unclear. Germline CDR1 is SGHDN and CDR2 is FVKESK. The CDR3 has 14 residues. V dropped 4 bases and J dropped 6 bases, with 10 bases sitting between them.

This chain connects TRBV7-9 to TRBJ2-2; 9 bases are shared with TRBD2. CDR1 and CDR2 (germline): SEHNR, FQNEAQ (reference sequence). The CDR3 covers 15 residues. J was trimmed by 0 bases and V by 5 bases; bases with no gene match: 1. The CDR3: CASSASGTNTGELFF. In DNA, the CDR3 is TGTGCCAGCAGCGCTAGCGGGACGAACACCGGGGAGCTGTTTTTT.

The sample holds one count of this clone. The CDR3 DNA reads as TGCGCCAGCAGCTTGGGCGACAGGGACGGCTACACCTTC. As protein: CASSLGDRDGYTF. The V and J genes are TRBV5-1 and TRBJ1-2, with 7 bases matching TRBD1. Losses at the gene ends were 0 bases for V and 8 bases for J; bases not matched to a gene: 4. CDR1 SGHRS and CDR2 YFSETQ come from the germline V gene. There are 13 residues in the CDR3.

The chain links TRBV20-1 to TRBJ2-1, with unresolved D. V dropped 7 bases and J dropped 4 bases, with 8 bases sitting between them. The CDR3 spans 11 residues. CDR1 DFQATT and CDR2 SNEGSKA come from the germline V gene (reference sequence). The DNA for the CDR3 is TGCAGTGGGGTCAGTTACAATGAGCAGTTCTTC. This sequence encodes CSGVSYNEQFF.